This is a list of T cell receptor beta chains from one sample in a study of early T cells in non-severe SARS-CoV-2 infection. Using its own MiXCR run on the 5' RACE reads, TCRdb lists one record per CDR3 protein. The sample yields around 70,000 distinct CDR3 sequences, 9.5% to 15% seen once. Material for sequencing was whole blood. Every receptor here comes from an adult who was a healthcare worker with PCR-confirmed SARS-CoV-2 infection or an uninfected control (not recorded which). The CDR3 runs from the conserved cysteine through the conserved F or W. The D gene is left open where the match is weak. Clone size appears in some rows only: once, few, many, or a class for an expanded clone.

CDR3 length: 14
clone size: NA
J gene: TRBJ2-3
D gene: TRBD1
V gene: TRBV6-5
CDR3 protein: CASSQTGGLDTQYF
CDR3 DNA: TGTGCCAGCAGTCAAACAGGGGGCTTAGATACGCAGTATTTT

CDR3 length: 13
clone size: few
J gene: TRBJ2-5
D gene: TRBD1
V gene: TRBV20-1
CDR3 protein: CSAGQGALETQYF
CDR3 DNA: TGCAGTGCTGGACAGGGGGCTTTGGAGACCCAGTACTTC

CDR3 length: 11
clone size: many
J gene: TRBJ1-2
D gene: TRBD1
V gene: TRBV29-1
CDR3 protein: CSGTQGAGYTF
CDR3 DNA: TGCAGCGGGACCCAGGGGGCTGGCTACACCTTC

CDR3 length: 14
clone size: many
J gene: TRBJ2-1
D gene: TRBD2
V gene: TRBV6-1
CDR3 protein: CASRTSGSYNEQFF
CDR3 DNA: TGTGCCAGCAGGACTAGCGGCTCCTACAATGAGCAGTTCTTC

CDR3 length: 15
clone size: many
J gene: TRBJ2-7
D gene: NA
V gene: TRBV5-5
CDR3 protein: CASSLEGLSSYEQYF
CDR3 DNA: TGTGCCAGCAGCTTGGAGGGGCTCAGCTCCTACGAGCAGTACTTC

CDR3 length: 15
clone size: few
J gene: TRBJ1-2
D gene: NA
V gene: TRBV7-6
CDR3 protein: CASSLAGRSNYGYTF
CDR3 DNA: TGTGCCAGCAGCTTAGCTGGGAGATCTAACTATGGCTACACCTTC

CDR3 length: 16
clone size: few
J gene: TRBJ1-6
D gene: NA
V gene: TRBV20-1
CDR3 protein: CSARDPQGGSQTPLHF
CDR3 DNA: TGCAGTGCTAGAGATCCTCAGGGAGGGTCCCAAACACCCCTCCACTTT

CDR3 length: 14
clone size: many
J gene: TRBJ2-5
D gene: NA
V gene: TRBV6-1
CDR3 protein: CASSEDPGRETQYF
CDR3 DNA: TGTGCCAGCAGTGAAGACCCGGGGAGAGAGACCCAGTACTTC

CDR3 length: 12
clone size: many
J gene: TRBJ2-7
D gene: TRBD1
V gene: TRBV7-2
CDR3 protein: CASSWTGREQYF
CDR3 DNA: TGTGCCAGCAGCTGGACAGGGAGGGAGCAGTACTTC

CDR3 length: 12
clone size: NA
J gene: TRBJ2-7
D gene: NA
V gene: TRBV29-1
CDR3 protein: CSSLDNSYEQYF
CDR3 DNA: TGCAGCTCTTTAGACAACTCCTACGAGCAGTACTTC

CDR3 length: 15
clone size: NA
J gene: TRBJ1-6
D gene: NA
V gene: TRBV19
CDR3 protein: CASSPGWSYNSPLHF
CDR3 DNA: TGTGCCAGTAGTCCCGGGTGGTCCTATAATTCACCCCTCCACTTT

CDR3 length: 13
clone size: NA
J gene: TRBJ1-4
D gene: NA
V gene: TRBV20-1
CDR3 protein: CSARVATNEKLFF
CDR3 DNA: TGCAGTGCTAGAGTCGCAACTAATGAAAAACTGTTTTTT

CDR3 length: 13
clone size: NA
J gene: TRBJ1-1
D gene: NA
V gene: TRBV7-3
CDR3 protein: CASSAKGGTEAFF
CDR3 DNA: TGTGCCAGCAGCGCAAAGGGAGGGACTGAAGCTTTCTTT

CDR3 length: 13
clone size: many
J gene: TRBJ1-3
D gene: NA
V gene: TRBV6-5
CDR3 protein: CASGRGSGNTIYF
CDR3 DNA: TGTGCAAGCGGCCGGGGATCTGGAAACACCATATATTTT

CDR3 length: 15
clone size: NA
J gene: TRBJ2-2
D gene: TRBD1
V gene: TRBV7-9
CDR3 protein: CASSFWTGDTGELFF
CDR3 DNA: TGTGCCAGCAGCTTCTGGACAGGGGACACCGGGGAGCTGTTTTTT

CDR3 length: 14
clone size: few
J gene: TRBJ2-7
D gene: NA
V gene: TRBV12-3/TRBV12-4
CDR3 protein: CASSLGTAVGGQYF
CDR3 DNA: TGTGCCAGCAGTTTAGGGACAGCCGTCGGGGGGCAGTACTTC

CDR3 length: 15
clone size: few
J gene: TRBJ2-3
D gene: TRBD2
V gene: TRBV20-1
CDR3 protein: CSARDPAGGVDTQYF
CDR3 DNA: TGCAGTGCTAGAGATCCAGCGGGAGGCGTAGATACGCAGTATTTT

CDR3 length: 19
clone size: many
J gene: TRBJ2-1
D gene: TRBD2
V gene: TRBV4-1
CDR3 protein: CASRPGTSGRNYPGFEQFF
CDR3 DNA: TGCGCCAGCAGACCCGGGACTAGCGGGAGGAACTATCCCGGCTTTGAGCAGTTCTTC